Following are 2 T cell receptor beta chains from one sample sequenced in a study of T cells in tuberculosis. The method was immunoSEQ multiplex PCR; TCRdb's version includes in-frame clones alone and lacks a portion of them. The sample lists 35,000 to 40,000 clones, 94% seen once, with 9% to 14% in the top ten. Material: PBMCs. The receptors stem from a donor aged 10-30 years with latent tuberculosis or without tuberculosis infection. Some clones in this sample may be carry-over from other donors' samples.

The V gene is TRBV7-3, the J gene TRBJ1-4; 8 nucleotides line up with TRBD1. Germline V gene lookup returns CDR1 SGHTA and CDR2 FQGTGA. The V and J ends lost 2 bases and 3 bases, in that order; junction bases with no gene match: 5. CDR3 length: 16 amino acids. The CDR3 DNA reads TGTGCCAGCAGCTTATTCCAGGGGGCTGCTAATGAAAAACTGTTTTTT. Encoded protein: CASSLFQGAANEKLFF.

The CDR3 nucleotides are TGCGCCAGCAGCTTGGGGACTAGCGAGTACAATGAGCAGTTCTTC. Its protein is CASSLGTSEYNEQFF. The chain uses TRBV5-1 and TRBJ2-1, with 9 bases aligning to TRBD2. With 0 bases clipped from V and 4 bases from J, the junction kept 2 bases outside the gene matches. This CDR3 has 15 residues. Germline V gene sequence: CDR1 SGHRS, CDR2 YFSETQ.